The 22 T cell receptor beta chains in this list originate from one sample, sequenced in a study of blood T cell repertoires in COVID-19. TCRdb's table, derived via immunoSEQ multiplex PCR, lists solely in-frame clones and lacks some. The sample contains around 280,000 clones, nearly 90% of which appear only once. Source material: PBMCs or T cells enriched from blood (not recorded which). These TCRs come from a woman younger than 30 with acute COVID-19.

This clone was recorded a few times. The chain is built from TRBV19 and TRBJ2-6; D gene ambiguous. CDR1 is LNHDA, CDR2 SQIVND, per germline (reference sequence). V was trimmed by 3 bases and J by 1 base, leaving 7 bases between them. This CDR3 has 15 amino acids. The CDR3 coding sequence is TGTGCCAGTAGTATCTGGCCTTCTGGGGCCAACGTCCTGACTTTC. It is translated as CASSIWPSGANVLTF. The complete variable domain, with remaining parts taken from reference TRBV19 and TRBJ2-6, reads DGGITQSPKYLFRKEGQNVTLSCEQNLNHDAMYWYRQDPGQGLRLIYYSQIVNDFQKGDIAEGYSVSREKKESFPLTVTSAQKNPTAFYLCASSIWPSGANVLTFGAGSRLTVL.

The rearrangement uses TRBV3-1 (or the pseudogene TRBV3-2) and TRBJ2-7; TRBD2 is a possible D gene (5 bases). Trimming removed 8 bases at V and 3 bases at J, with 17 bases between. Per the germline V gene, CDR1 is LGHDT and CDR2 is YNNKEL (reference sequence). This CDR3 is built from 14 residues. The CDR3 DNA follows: TGTGCCAGCGCTAGCTTATCTCCTAGCTACGAGCAGTACTTC. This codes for CASASLSPSYEQYF.

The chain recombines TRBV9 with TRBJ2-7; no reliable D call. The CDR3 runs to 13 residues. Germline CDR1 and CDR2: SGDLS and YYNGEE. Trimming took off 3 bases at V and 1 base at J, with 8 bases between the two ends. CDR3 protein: CASSGTASYEQYF. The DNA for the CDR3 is TGTGCCAGCAGCGGTACAGCTTCCTACGAGCAGTACTTC.

The CDR3 spells CASSYRLGNTDTQYF. The CDR3 nucleotides are TGTGCCAGCAGTTACCGACTAGGGAATACAGATACGCAGTATTTT. The V call is TRBV6-5, the J call TRBJ2-3, with a weak D call TRBD2 (6 bases). The CDR3 is 15 residues long. Per germline, CDR1 MNHEY and CDR2 SVGAGI. V was trimmed by 2 bases and J by 3 bases, leaving 12 bases between them.

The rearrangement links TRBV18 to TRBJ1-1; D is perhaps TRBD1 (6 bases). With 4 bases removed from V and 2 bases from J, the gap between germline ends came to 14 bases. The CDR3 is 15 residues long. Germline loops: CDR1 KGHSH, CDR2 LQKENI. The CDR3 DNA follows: TGTGCCAGCTCACGGGACATACCTACAAACACTGAAGCTTTCTTT. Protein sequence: CASSRDIPTNTEAFF.

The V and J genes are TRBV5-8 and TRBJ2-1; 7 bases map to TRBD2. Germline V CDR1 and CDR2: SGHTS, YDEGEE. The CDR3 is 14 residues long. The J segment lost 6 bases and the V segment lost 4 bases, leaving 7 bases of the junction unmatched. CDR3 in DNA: TGTGCCAGCAGCGAGGTCGGGGAGGGCAATGAGCAGTTCTTC. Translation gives CASSEVGEGNEQFF.

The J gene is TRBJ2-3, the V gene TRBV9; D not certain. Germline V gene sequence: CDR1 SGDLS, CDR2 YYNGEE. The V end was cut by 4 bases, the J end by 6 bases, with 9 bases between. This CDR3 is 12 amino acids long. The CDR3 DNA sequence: TGTGCCAGCAGCCGAGGTACGGATACGCAGTATTTT. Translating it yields CASSRGTDTQYF.

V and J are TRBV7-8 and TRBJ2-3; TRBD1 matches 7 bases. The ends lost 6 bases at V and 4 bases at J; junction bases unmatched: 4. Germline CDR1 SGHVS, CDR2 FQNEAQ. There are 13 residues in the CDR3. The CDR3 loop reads CASSDRVADTQYF. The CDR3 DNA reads TGTGCCAGCAGTGACAGGGTGGCAGATACGCAGTATTTT.

The CDR3 DNA sequence: TGTGCCAGCAGCTCCCGGGGTGAGCAGTTCTTC. Translated, it gives CASSSRGEQFF. The gene calls are TRBV5-6 and TRBJ2-1; D may be TRBD2 (5 bases). Trimming shortened V by 3 bases and J by 9 bases, and 7 bases separated the two germline ends. The CDR3 runs to 11 residues. From germline, CDR1 is SGHDT and CDR2 YYEEEE.

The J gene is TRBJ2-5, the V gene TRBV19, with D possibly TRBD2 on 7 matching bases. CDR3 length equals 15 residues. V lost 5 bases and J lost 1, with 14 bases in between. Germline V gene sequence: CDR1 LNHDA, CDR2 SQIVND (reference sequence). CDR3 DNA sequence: TGTGCCAGTAGTTCCCGGGGGGCGGTCCAAGAGACCCAGTACTTC. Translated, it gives CASSSRGAVQETQYF.

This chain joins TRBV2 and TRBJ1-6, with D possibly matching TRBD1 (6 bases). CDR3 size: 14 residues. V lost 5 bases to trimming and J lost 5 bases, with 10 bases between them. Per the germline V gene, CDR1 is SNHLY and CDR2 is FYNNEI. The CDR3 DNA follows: TGTGCCAGCAGTTCCGGGACACATAATTCACCCCTCCACTTT. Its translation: CASSSGTHNSPLHF.

CDR3 sequence reads: CASSEDRFRGELFF. For the CDR3, the DNA is TGCGCCAGCAGTGAGGACAGGTTCCGCGGGGAGCTGTTTTTT. The chain links TRBV10-2 to TRBJ2-2; D may be TRBD1 (6 bases). The germline V and J ends were trimmed by 2 bases and 7 bases, with 11 bases remaining between them. Germline V gene sequence: CDR1 WSHSY, CDR2 SAAADI. The CDR3 contains 14 residues.

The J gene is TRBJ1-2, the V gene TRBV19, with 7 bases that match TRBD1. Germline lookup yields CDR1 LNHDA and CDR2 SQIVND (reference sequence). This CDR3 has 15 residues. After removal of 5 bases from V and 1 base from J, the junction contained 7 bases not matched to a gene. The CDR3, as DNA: TGTGCCAGTAGTGCAGAGGGACAGTTTAACTATGGCTACACCTTC. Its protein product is CASSAEGQFNYGYTF.

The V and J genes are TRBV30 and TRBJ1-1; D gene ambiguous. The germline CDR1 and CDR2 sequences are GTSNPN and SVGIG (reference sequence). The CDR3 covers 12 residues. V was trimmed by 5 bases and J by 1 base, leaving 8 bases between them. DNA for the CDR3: TGTGCCTGGGCGGGATGGAACACTGAAGCTTTCTTT. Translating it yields CAWAGWNTEAFF.

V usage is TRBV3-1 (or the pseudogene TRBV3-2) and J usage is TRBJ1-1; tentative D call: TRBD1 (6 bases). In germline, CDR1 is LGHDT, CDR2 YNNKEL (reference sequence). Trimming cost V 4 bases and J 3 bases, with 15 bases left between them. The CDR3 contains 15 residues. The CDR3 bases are TGTGCCAGCAGCCGGGCTGGCACAGGGCACACTGAAGCTTTCTTT. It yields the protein CASSRAGTGHTEAFF.

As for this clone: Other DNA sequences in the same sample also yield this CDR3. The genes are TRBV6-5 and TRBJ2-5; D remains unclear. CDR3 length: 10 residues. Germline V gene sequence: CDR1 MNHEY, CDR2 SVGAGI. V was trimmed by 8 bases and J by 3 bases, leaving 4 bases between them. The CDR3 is CASSKETQYF. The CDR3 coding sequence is TGTGCCAGCTCAAAAGAGACCCAGTACTTC.

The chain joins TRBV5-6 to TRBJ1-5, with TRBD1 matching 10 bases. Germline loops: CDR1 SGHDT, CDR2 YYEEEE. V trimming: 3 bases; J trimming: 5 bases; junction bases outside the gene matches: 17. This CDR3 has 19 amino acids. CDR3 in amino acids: CASSSSLRQGALGHQPQHF. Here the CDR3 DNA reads TGTGCCAGCAGCTCATCCCTACGACAGGGGGCGTTAGGTCATCAGCCCCAGCATTTT.

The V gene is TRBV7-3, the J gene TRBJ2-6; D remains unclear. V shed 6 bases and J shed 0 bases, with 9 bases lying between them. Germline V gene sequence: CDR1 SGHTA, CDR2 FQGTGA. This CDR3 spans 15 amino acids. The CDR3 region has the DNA TGTGCCAGCAGTCAACGAGGCTCTGGGGCCAACGTCCTGACTTTC. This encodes CASSQRGSGANVLTF.

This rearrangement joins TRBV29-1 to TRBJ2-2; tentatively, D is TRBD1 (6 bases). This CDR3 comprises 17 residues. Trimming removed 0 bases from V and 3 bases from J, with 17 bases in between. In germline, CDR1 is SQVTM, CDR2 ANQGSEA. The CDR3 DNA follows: TGCAGCGTTGAAGAACGTTATGGACAGAGACACACCGGGGAGCTGTTTTTT. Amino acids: CSVEERYGQRHTGELFF.

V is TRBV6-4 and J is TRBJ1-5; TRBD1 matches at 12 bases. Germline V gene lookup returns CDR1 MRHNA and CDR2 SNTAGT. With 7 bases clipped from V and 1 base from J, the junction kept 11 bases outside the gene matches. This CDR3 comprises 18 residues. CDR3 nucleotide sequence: TGTGCCAGCACCATCCCGGGACAGGGGGCAGGGAGCAATCAGCCCCAGCATTTT. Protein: CASTIPGQGAGSNQPQHF.

CDR3 bases: TGTGCCACCAGCAGAGATCTAGCAGGGGCTGGTCAGCCCCAGCATTTT. It encodes CATSRDLAGAGQPQHF. This chain links TRBV15 with TRBJ1-5; a weak D match, TRBD1 (6 bases). With 0 bases removed from V and 6 bases from J, the gap between germline ends came to 15 bases. Germline V gives CDR1 LNHNV, CDR2 YYDKDF (reference sequence). This CDR3 is built from 16 residues.

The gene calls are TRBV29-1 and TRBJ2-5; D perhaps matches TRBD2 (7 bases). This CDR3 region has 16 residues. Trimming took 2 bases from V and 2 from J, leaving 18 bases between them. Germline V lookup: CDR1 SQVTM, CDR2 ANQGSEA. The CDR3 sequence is CSVERGASGVQETQYF. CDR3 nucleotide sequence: TGCAGCGTTGAACGGGGGGCTAGCGGAGTGCAAGAGACCCAGTACTTC. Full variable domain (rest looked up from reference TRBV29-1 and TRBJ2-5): SAVISQKPSRDICQRGTSLTIQCQVDSQVTMMFWYRQQPGQSLTLIATANQGSEATYESGFVIDKFPISRPNLTFSTLTVSNMSPEDSSIYLCSVERGASGVQETQYFGPGTRLLVL.